This T cell receptor beta chain was found in a study of shared clonotypes between healthy human individuals. Study-wide points: As a rule, naive subsets had a larger estimated richness than memory subsets.

Germline CDR1 SEHNR, CDR2 FQNEAQ (reference sequence). Trimming stripped 0 bases from V and 0 bases from J, with 13 bases between. CDR3 length equals 17 residues. Produced via immunoSEQ multiplex PCR; TCRdb's table is partial and in-frame only. The sample yields over 2 million clones, over 85% seen once. In this sample, this clone turned up once. Its antigen is still unknown. Sequences were obtained from naive CD4+ T cells sorted from blood. Subset noted: CD45RA+ positively selected. This clonotype originated in a man aged 18 to 30 in good health. The chain recombines TRBV7-9 with TRBJ2-3, with unresolved D. The CDR3 DNA reads as TGTGCCAGCAGCTTAGCGCGAAAGGACCTTAGCACAGATACGCAGTATTTT. The encoded protein is CASSLARKDLSTDTQYF.